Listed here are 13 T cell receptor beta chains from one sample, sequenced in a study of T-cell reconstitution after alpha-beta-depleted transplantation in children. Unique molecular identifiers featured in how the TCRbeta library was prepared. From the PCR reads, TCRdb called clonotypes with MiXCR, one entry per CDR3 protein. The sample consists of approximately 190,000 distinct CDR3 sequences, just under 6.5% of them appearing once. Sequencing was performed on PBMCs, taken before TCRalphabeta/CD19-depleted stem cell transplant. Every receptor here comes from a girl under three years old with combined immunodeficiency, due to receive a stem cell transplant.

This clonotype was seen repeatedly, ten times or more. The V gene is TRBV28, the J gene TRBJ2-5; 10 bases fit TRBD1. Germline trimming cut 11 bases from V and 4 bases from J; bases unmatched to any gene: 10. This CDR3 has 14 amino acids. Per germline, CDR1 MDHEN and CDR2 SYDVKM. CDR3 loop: CAGAGTGVRETQYF. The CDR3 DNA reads TGTGCCGGCGCCGGGACAGGGGTTCGAGAGACCCAGTACTTC.

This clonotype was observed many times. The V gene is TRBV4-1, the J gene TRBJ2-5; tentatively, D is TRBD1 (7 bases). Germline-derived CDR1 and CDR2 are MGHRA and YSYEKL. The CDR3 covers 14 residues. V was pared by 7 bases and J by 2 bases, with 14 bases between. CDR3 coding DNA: TGCGCCAGCAAACGCGCAGGGGGGCAAGAGACCCAGTACTTC. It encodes CASKRAGGQETQYF.

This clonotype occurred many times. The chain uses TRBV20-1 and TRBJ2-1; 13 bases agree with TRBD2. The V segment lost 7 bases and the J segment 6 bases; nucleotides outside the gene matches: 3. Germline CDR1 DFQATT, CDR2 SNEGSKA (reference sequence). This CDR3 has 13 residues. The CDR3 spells CSGGTSGANEQFF. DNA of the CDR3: TGCAGTGGAGGGACTAGCGGGGCCAATGAGCAGTTCTTC.

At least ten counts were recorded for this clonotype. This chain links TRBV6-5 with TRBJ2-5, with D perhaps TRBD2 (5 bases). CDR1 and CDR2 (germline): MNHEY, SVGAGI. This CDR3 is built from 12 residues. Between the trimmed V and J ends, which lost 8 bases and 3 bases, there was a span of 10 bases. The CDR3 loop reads CASSRGKETQYF. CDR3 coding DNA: TGTGCCAGCTCCCGGGGTAAAGAGACCCAGTACTTC.

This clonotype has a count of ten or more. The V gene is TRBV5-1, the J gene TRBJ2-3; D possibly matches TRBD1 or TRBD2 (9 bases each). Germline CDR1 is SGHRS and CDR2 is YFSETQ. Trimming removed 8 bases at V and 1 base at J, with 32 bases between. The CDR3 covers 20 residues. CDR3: CARSGRDRALAGACTDTQYF. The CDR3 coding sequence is TGCGCCAGGAGCGGCCGGGACAGGGCCTTAGCGGGGGCCTGCACAGATACGCAGTATTTT.

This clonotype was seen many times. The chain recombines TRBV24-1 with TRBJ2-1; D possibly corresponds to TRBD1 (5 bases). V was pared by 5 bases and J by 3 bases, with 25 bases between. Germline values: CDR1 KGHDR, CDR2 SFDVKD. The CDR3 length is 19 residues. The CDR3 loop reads CATSGTVIGPGKHYNEQFF. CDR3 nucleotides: TGTGCCACCAGTGGCACAGTTATAGGTCCAGGGAAACACTACAATGAGCAGTTCTTC.

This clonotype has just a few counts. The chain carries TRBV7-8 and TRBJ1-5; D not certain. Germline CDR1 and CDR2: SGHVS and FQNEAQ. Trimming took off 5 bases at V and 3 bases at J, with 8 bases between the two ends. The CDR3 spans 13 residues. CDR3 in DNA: TGTGCCAGCAGCGCGTACATCAATCAGCCCCAGCATTTT. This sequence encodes CASSAYINQPQHF.

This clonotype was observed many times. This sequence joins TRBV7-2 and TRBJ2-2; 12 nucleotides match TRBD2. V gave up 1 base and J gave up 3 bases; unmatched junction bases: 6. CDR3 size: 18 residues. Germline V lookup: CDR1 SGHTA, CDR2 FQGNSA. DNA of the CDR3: TGTGCCAGCAGCTTAGTGCCTAGCGGGAGGGAAGACACCGGGGAGCTGTTTTTT. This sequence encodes CASSLVPSGREDTGELFF.

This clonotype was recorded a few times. CDR3 in amino acids: CAISEFVSPGLSPPSSYNEQFF. CDR3 coding DNA: TGTGCCATCAGTGAGTTCGTTTCTCCGGGACTTTCTCCTCCTAGCTCCTACAATGAGCAGTTCTTC. V is TRBV10-3 and J is TRBJ2-1; D is perhaps TRBD2 (6 bases). The CDR3 has 22 amino acids. The germline V and J ends were trimmed by 1 base and 0 bases, with 28 bases remaining between them. Germline V lookup: CDR1 ENHRY, CDR2 SYGVKD.

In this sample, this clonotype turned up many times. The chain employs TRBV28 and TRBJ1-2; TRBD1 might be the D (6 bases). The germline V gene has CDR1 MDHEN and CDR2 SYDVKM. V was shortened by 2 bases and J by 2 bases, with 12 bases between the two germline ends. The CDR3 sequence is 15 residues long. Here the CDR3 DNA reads TGTGCCAGCAGTTTACTGGCAGGGGAGAACTATGGCTACACCTTC. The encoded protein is CASSLLAGENYGYTF.

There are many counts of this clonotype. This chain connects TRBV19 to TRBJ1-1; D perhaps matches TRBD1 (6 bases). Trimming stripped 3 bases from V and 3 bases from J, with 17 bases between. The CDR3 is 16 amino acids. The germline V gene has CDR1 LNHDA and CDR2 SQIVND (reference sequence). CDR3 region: CASSIGRGVSDTEAFF. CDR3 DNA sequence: TGTGCCAGTAGTATCGGTAGGGGGGTTAGCGACACTGAAGCTTTCTTT. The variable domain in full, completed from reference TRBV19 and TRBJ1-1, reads DGGITQSPKYLFRKEGQNVTLSCEQNLNHDAMYWYRQDPGQGLRLIYYSQIVNDFQKGDIAEGYSVSREKKESFPLTVTSAQKNPTAFYLCASSIGRGVSDTEAFFGQGTRLTVV.

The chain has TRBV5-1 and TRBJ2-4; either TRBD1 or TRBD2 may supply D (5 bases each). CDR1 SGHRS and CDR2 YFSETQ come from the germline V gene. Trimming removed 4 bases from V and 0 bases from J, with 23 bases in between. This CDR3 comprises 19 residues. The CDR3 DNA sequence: TGCGCCAGCAGCCCCACCGGGACGGACCTCTCACTAGCCAAAAACATTCAGTACTTC. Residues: CASSPTGTDLSLAKNIQYF.

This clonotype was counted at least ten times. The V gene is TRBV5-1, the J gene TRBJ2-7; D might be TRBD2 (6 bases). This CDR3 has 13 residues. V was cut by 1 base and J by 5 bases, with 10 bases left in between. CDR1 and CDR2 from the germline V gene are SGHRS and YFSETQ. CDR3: CASSLFGGDEQYF. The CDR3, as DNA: TGCGCCAGCAGCTTGTTCGGCGGGGACGAGCAGTACTTC.